One and the same sample provided the 17 T cell receptor beta chains below, sequenced in a study of blood T cell repertoires in COVID-19 (dated by TCRdb to the early 2020s). Libraries were prepared through the immunoSEQ multiplex PCR assay. TCRdb took over this immuneACCESS table, retaining in-frame rearrangements with V and J assigned. Such tables are incomplete; in checked studies, under half of the missing clones stem from an unresolved V gene, and the remainder is unexplained. The sample table shows around 190,000 clones, and roughly 76% are seen once. Together, the top ten hold approximately 10% of the sample. Sequencing input: peripheral blood. The receptors were gathered from a woman aged 40 to 55 with COVID-19, enrolled during active disease.

The chain has TRBV12-3 or TRBV12-4 and TRBJ2-5; the D is unclear. This CDR3 spans 12 amino acids. Trimming pared 7 bases from V and 0 bases from J, leaving 6 bases between. The CDR3 reads CASTPDQETQYF. The DNA for the CDR3 is TGTGCCAGCACCCCTGACCAAGAGACCCAGTACTTC.

This clone was seen more than once but under ten times. The rearrangement joins TRBV7-8 to TRBJ1-6; weak D call: TRBD1 (5 bases). Germline V lookup: CDR1 SGHVS, CDR2 FQNEAQ. V dropped 4 bases and J dropped 7 bases, with 14 bases sitting between them. There are 15 residues in the CDR3. The CDR3 DNA reads TGTGCCAGCAGCTCGGGACTCACCAGCAATTCACCCCTCCACTTT. Translating gives CASSSGLTSNSPLHF.

The J gene is TRBJ2-7, the V gene TRBV7-2; D ambiguous. Germline CDR1 is SGHTA and CDR2 is FQGNSA. The germline V and J ends were trimmed by 2 bases and 7 bases, with 12 bases remaining between them. The CDR3 is made up of 13 amino acids. The CDR3 DNA is TGTGCCAGCAGCTTATTGTCCGGGTATGAGCAGTACTTC. Its translation: CASSLLSGYEQYF.

This clone was seen a handful of times. The CDR3 DNA follows: TGTGCCAGCAGCCCCCGGACAGTTTCTACCGGGGAGCTGTTTTTT. Amino acids: CASSPRTVSTGELFF. The rearrangement joins TRBV5-5 to TRBJ2-2, with a weak D call TRBD1 (6 bases). The CDR3 runs to 15 residues. V was shortened by 4 bases and J by 5 bases, with 15 bases between the two germline ends. Germline CDR1 SGHKS, CDR2 YYEKEE (reference sequence).

The chain recombines TRBV5-6 with TRBJ2-7; weak D call: TRBD2 (5 bases). This CDR3 has 15 amino acids. CDR1 is SGHDT and CDR2 is YYEEEE in the germline V gene. The V gene lost 4 bases and the J gene lost 4 bases, with 18 bases spanning the gap. In nucleotides, the CDR3 is TGTGCCAGCAGCCCACTCTCCGGGGTGGAGTACGAGCAGTACTTC. This translates into CASSPLSGVEYEQYF.

The chain recombines TRBV20-1 with TRBJ2-3, with 8 bases matching TRBD2. This CDR3 spans 11 amino acids. From germline, CDR1 is DFQATT and CDR2 SNEGSKA (reference sequence). CDR3 protein: CRVTSADTQYF. The CDR3 DNA is TGCAGGGTGACTAGCGCAGATACGCAGTATTTT.

The chain joins TRBV27 to TRBJ1-2; 10 bases align to TRBD1. V dropped 5 bases and J dropped 5; count of bases not matched to a gene: 8. In germline, CDR1 is MNHEY, CDR2 SMNVEV (reference sequence). The CDR3 is made up of 15 amino acids. CDR3 sequence: CASSRRQGASYGYTF. CDR3 sequence (DNA): TGTGCCAGCAGTCGGCGACAGGGGGCAAGTTATGGCTACACCTTC.

This chain uses TRBV12-3 or TRBV12-4 with TRBJ2-1; 8 nucleotides agree with TRBD1. There are 13 residues in the CDR3. V trimming: 7 bases; J trimming: 7 bases; junction bases outside the gene matches: 6. Here the CDR3 reads CASNRQGWNEQFF. CDR3 coding DNA: TGTGCCAGCAACCGACAGGGGTGGAATGAGCAGTTCTTC.

CDR3 loop: CASSLVASPYGYTF. The CDR3 coding sequence is TGTGCCAGCAGTTTAGTCGCGAGCCCCTATGGCTACACCTTC. The rearrangement links TRBV28 to TRBJ1-2, with unresolved D. The germline gives CDR1 MDHEN, CDR2 SYDVKM. The CDR3 extends over 14 amino acids. The germline V and J ends were trimmed by 2 bases and 4 bases, with 11 bases remaining between them.

The chain carries TRBV2 and TRBJ2-4, with 7 bases aligning to TRBD1. This CDR3 has 15 amino acids. Germline V gene sequence: CDR1 SNHLY, CDR2 FYNNEI. J gave up 1 base and V 5 bases, and 5 bases lay outside the gene matches. The CDR3 sequence: CASSRDRYAKNIQYF. CDR3 nucleotides: TGTGCCAGCAGTCGGGACAGATATGCCAAAAACATTCAGTACTTC.

This clone has only one observation. The gene calls are TRBV7-9 and TRBJ2-1; possibly TRBD2 for D (6 bases). The CDR3 extends over 16 amino acids. The germline V gene encodes CDR1 SEHNR and CDR2 FQNEAQ (reference sequence). Trimming removed 2 bases from V and 2 bases from J, with 13 bases in between. CDR3 sequence reads: CASSLWASATYNEQFF. CDR3 DNA sequence: TGTGCCAGCAGCTTATGGGCTAGCGCAACCTACAATGAGCAGTTCTTC.

The chain links TRBV3-1 (or the pseudogene TRBV3-2) to TRBJ2-3, with 11 bases that match TRBD2. Germline V gene lookup returns CDR1 LGHDT and CDR2 YNNKEL (reference sequence). This CDR3 has 19 amino acids. The junction had 14 bases not matched to a gene; V was cut back by 2 bases and J by 4 bases. The CDR3 nucleotides are TGTGCCAGCAGCCAAAGACGGGTCGAACTAGCGGGGGCCGCAGATACGCAGTATTTT. Its translation: CASSQRRVELAGAADTQYF.

The rearrangement uses TRBV18 and TRBJ2-3, with 7 bases matching TRBD1. Trimming took 2 bases from V and 1 from J; bases not matched to a gene: 3. The CDR3 spans 15 residues. Germline CDR1 KGHSH, CDR2 LQKENI. The CDR3 nucleotides are TGTGCCAGCTCACCAGGACAGGCGGGCACAGATACGCAGTATTTT. It is translated as CASSPGQAGTDTQYF. Drawing the rest from reference TRBV18 and TRBJ2-3, the complete variable domain is NAGVMQNPRHLVRRRGQEARLRCSPMKGHSHVYWYRQLPEEGLKFMVYLQKENIIDESGMPKERFSAEFPKEGPSILRIQQVVRGDSAAYFCASSPGQAGTDTQYFGPGTRLTVL.

V gene TRBV4-1 combines with J gene TRBJ2-3; D remains unclear. The CDR3 has 16 residues. V lost 1 base to trimming and J lost 2 bases, with 13 bases between them. Germline V gene sequence: CDR1 MGHRA, CDR2 YSYEKL. The CDR3 protein is CASSQGWALDTDTQYF. CDR3 sequence (DNA): TGCGCCAGCAGCCAAGGTTGGGCACTCGACACAGATACGCAGTATTTT.

This chain uses TRBV15 with TRBJ1-1; 9 bases align to TRBD1. Germline-derived CDR1 and CDR2 are LNHNV and YYDKDF (reference sequence). CDR3 length: 14 residues. With 5 bases clipped from V and 5 bases from J, the junction kept 6 bases outside the gene matches. In nucleotides, the CDR3 is TGTGCCACCAGCTCACAGGGGGCATGGACTGAAGCTTTCTTT. Translation gives CATSSQGAWTEAFF.

The CDR3: CASSRREGPTGELFF. As DNA, the CDR3 is TGTGCCAGTAGTCGACGGGAGGGCCCTACCGGGGAGCTGTTTTTT. The chain couples TRBV19 to TRBJ2-2, with 8 bases lining up with TRBD2. Looked up from germline, CDR1 is LNHDA and CDR2 is SQIVND (reference sequence). The CDR3 consists of 15 residues. V was clipped by 5 bases and J by 5 bases; unmatched bases: 7.

The V and J genes are TRBV4-1 and TRBJ1-1, with D possibly TRBD1 on 5 matching bases. The length of the CDR3 is 14 residues. Germline V gene data show CDR1 as MGHRA and CDR2 as YSYEKL. V lost 5 bases and J lost 2, with 12 bases in between. In DNA, the CDR3 is TGCGCCAGCAGCTCAGGGAGGGAAAACACTGAAGCTTTCTTT. It is translated as CASSSGRENTEAFF.